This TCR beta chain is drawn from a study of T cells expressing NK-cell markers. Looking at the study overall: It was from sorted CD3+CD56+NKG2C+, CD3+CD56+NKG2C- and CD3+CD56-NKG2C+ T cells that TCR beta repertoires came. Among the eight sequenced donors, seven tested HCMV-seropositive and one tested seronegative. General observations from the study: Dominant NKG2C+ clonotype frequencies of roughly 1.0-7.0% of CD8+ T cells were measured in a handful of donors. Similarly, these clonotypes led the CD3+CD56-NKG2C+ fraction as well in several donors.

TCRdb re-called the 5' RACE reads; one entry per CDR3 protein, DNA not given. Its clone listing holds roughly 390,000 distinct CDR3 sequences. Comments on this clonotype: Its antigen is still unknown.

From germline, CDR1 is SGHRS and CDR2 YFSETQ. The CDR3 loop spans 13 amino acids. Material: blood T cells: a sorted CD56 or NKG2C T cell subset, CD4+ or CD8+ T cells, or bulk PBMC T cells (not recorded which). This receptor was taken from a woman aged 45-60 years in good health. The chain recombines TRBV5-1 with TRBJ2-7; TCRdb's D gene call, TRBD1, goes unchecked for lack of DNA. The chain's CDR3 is CASSSGTGYEQYF.